These T cell receptor beta chains were read from a single sample in a study of T cells after yellow fever vaccination. TCRdb re-derived calls from the 5' RACE reads in MiXCR, one entry per CDR3 protein. The table has some 250,000 distinct CDR3 sequences, 6.9% seen once. The specimen was CD4+ T cells sorted from PBMCs, collected 15 days after the yellow fever booster vaccination. Source of these receptors: a man aged 30 to 45 who received the YFV17D yellow fever vaccine. Both conserved end residues are part of each CDR3. A D gene is named only where the DNA matches it firmly. Size is omitted from some rows. Given values are once, few, many or a class for expanded clones.

TRBJ2-1 - - TRBV6-6 CASSYLRNNEQFF TGTGCCAGCAGTTACCTCAGGAACAATGAGCAGTTCTTC
TRBJ2-5 - TRBD2 TRBV6-4 CASSLNPGLAGGGGETQYF TGTGCCAGCAGCCTAAACCCGGGACTAGCGGGAGGCGGCGGAGAGACCCAGTACTTC
TRBJ2-1 - - TRBV19 CASRTRGPYNEQFF TGTGCCAGTAGGACGAGGGGCCCCTACAATGAGCAGTTCTTC
TRBJ1-3 - - TRBV7-2 CASSQKGGSNTIYF TGTGCCAGCAGCCAAAAAGGGGGTAGTAACACCATATATTTT
TRBJ1-3 few - TRBV2 CASTPQLSGNTIYF TGTGCCAGCACTCCACAACTGTCCGGAAACACCATATATTTT
TRBJ2-7 many - TRBV20-1 CSAGTDYEQYF TGCAGTGCTGGGACTGATTACGAGCAGTACTTC
TRBJ2-1 many - TRBV5-1 CASTRGFNNEQFF TGCGCCAGCACCCGTGGGTTTAACAATGAGCAGTTCTTC
TRBJ2-7 many - TRBV5-1 CASSFANTYEQYF TGCGCCAGCAGCTTTGCCAATACCTACGAGCAGTACTTC
TRBJ1-5 few - TRBV21-1 CASSKNSNQPQHF TGTGCCAGCAGCAAGAATAGCAATCAGCCCCAGCATTTT
TRBJ2-7 - TRBD1 TRBV15 CATSRYRDSSYEQYF TGTGCCACCAGCAGATACCGGGACAGCTCCTACGAGCAGTACTTC